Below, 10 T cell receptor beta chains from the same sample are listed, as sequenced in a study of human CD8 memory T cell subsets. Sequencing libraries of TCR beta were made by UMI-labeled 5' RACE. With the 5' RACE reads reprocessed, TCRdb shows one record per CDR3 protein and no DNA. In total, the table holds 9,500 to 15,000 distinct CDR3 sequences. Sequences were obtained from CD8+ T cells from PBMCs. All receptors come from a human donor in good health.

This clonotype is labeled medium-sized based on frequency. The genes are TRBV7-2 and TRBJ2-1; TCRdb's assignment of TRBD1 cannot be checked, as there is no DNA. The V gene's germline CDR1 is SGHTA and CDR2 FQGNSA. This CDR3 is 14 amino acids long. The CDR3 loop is CASSSLGTGNEQFF.

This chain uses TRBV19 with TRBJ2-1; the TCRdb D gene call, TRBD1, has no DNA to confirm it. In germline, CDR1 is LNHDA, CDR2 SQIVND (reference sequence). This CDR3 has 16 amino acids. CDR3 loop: CASRSLTGGFNNEQFF.

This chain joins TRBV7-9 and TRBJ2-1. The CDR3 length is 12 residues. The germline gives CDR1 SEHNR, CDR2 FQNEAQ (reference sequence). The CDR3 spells CASATRRNEQFF.

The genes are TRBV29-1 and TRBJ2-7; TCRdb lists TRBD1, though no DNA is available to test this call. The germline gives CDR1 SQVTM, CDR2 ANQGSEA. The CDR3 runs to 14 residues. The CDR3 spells CSVEDPAPPYEQYF.

The CDR3 region is CASSPASGGWTDTQYF. The V call is TRBV9, the J call TRBJ2-3; TCRdb gives TRBD2 as the D gene, but with no DNA this cannot be confirmed. The CDR3 consists of 16 residues. The germline V gene has CDR1 SGDLS and CDR2 YYNGEE.

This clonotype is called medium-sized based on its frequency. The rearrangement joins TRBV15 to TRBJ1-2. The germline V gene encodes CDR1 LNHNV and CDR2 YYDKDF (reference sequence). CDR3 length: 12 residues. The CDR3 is CATSRVGDGYTF. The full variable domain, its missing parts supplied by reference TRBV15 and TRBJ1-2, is DAMVIQNPRYQVTQFGKPVTLSCSQTLNHNVMYWYQQKSSQAPKLLFHYYDKDFNNEADTPDNFQSRRPNTSFCFLDIRSPGLGDTAMYLCATSRVGDGYTFGSGTRLTVV.

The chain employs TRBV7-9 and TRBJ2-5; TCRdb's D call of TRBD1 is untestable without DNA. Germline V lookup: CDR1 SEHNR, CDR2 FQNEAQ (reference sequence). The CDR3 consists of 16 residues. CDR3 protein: CASSLARSTGSETQYF.

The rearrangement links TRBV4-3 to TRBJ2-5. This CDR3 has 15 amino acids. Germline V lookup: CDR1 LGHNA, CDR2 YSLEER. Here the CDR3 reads CASSQDGNSQETQYF.

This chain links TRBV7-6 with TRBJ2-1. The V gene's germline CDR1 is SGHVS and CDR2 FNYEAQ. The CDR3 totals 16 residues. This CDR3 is CASSFNMGDDYNEQFF.

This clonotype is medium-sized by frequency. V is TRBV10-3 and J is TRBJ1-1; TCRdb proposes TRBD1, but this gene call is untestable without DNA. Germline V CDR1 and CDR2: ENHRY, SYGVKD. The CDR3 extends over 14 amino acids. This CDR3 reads CATGTGNVNTEAFF.